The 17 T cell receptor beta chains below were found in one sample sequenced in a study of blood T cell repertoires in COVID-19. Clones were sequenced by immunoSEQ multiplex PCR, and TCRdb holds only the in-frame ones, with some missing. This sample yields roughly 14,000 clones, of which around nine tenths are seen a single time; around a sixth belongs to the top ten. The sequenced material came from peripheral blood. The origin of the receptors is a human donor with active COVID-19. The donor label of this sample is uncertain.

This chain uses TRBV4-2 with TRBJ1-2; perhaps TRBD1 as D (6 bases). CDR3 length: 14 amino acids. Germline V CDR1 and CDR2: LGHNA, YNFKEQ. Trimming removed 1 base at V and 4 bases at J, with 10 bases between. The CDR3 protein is CASSQGGGVYGYTF. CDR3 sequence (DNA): TGTGCCAGCAGCCAAGGCGGGGGCGTCTATGGCTACACCTTC.

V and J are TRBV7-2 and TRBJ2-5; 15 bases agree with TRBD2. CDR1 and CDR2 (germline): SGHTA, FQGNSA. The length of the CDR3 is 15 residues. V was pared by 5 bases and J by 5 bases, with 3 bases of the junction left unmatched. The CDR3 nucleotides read TGTGCCAGCAGCCGGACTAGCGGGGGGGGCGAGACCCAGTACTTC. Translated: CASSRTSGGGETQYF.

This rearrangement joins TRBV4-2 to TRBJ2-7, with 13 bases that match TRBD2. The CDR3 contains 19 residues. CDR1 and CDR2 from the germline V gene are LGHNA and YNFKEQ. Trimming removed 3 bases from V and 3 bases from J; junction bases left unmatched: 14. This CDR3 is CASSHEGGRGLAGIYEQYF. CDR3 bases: TGTGCCAGCAGCCACGAGGGGGGGAGGGGACTAGCGGGGATCTACGAGCAGTACTTC.

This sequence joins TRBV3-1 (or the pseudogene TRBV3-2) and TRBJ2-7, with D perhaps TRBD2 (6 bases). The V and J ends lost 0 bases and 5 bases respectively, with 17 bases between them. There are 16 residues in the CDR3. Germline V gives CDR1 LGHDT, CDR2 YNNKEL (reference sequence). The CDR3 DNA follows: TGTGCCAGCAGCCAAGATGCGGGACGCTCTGGGGACGAGCAGTACTTC. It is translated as CASSQDAGRSGDEQYF.

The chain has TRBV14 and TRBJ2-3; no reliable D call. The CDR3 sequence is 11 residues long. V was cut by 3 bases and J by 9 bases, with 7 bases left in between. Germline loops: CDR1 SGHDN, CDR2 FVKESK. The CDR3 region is CASSHGSTQYF. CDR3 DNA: TGTGCCAGCAGCCACGGGTCCACGCAGTATTTT.

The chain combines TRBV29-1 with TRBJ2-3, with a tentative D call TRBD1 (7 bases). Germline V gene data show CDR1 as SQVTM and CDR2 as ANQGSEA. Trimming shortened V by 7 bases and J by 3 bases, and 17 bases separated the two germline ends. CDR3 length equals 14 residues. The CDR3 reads CSARRRDRTDTQYF. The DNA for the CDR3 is TGCAGCGCCCGCCGGCGGGACAGAACAGATACGCAGTATTTT.

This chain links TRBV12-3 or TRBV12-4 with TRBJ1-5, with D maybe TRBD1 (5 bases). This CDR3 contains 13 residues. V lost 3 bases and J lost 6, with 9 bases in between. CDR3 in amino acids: CASSFPGPQPQHF. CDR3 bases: TGTGCCAGCAGTTTCCCAGGGCCTCAGCCCCAGCATTTT.

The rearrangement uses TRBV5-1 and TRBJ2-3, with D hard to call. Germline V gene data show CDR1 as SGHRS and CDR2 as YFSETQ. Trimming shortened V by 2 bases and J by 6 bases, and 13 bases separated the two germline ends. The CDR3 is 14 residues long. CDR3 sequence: CASSFDQVTDTQYF. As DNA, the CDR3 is TGCGCCAGCAGCTTTGATCAGGTGACGGATACGCAGTATTTT.

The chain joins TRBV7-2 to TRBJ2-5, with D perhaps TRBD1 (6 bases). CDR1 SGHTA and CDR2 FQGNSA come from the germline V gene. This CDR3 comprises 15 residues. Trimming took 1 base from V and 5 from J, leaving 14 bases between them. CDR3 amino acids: CASSLETGYTETQYF. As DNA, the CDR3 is TGTGCCAGCAGCTTAGAAACAGGGTACACGGAGACCCAGTACTTC.

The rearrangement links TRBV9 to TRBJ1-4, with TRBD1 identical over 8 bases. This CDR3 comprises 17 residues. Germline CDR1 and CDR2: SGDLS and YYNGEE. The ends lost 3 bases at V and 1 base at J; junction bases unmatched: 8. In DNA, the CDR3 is TGTGCCAGCAGCGCCATGACAGGGGCCCAAACTAATGAAAAACTGTTTTTT. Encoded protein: CASSAMTGAQTNEKLFF.

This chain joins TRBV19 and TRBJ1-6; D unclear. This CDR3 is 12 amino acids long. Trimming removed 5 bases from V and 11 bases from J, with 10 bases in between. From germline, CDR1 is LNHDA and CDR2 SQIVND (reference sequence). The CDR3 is CASSLSEAPLHF. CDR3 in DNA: TGTGCCAGTAGTTTATCAGAGGCACCCCTCCACTTT.

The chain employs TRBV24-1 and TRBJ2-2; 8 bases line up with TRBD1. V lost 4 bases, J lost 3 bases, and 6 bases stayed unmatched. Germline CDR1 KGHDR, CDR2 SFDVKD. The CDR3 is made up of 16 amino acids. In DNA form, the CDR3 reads TGTGCCACCAGTGACCGAAAGACAGGGGACACCGGGGAGCTGTTTTTT. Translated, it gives CATSDRKTGDTGELFF.

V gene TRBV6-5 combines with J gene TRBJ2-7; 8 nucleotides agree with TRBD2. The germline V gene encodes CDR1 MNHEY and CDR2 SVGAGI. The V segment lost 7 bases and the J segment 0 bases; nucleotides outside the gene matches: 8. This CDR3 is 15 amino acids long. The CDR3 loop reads CASKEGLASSYEQYF. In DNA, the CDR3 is TGTGCCAGCAAGGAAGGACTAGCTTCCTCCTACGAGCAGTACTTC.

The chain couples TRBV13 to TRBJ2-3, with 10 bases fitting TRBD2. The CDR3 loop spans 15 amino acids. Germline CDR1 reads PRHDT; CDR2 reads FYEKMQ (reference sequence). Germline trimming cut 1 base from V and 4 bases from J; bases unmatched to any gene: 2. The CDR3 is CASSLVAGGADTQYF. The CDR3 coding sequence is TGTGCCAGCAGCTTAGTAGCGGGGGGAGCAGATACGCAGTATTTT.

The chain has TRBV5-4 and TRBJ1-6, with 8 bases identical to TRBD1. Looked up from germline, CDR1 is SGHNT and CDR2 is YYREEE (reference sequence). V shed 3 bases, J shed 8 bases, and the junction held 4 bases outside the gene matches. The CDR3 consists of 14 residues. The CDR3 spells CASSSDRVYSPLHF. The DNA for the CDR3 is TGTGCCAGCAGCTCGGACAGGGTTTATTCACCCCTCCACTTT.

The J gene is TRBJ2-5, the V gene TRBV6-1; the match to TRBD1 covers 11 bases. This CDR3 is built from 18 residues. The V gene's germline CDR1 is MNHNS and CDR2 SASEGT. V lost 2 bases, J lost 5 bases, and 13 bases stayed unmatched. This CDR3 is CASSERGIWTGGLETQYF. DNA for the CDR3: TGTGCCAGCAGTGAAAGAGGAATTTGGACAGGGGGCTTGGAGACCCAGTACTTC.

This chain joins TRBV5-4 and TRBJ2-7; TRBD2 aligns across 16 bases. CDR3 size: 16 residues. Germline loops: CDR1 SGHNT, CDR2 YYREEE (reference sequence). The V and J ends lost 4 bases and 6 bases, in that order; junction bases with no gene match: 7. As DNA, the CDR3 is TGTGCCAGCAGCCTAGGGACTAGCGGGAGGGCCTCCGAGCAGTACTTC. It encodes CASSLGTSGRASEQYF.